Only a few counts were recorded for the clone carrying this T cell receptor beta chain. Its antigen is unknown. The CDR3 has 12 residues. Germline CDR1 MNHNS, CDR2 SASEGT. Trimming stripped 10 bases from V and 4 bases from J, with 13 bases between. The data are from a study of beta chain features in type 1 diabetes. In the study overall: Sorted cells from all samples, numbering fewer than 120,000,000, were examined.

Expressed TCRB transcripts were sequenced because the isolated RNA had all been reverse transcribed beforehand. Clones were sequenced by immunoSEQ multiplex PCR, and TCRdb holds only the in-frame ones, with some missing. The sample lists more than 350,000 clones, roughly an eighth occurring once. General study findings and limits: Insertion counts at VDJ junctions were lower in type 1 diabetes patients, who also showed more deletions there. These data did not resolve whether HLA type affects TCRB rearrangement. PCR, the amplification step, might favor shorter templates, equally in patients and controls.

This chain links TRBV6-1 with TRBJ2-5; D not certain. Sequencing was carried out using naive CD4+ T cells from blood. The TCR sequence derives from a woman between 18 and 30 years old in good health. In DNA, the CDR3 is TGTGCCACTCTCGGAAGTTCAGAGACCCAGTACTTC. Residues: CATLGSSETQYF.